The source of this TCR beta chain is a study of neurological immune-mediated disorders. Study-level findings and limits: None of the CDR3 amino acid sequences of expanded clones were shared across subjects, and this suggested private repertoires in all groups. Multiple sclerosis patients had less TCR clonal expansion than even healthy controls, unlike HTLV-1-associated myelopathy.

This clonotype was counted at least ten times. Its antigen is not identified. Germline V gene data show CDR1 as SEHNR and CDR2 as FQNEAQ (reference sequence). Trimming cost V 1 base and J 6 bases, with 7 bases left between them. The CDR3 covers 12 residues. Synthesis of cDNA was accomplished via 5'RACE employing 10-nucleotide random UMIs. Over 200 million TCR-beta sequences from 15-18 subjects were obtained in each sequencing run. TCRdb re-called the 5' RACE reads through MiXCR, storing one row per CDR3 protein. In the table there are more than 35,000 distinct CDR3 sequences, about 9.4% of which are singletons.

The receptor's source is a woman between 25 and 40 years old with HTLV-1-associated myelopathy (HAM/TSP). Sequencing was performed on PBMCs. The chain recombines TRBV7-9 with TRBJ2-7; D gene unclear. CDR3 amino acids: CASSLVAAEQYF. DNA for the CDR3: TGTGCCAGCAGCTTAGTTGCTGCCGAGCAGTACTTC.